This TCR beta chain emerged from a study of OX40 agonist ivuxolimab in advanced cancers. Of note for this clone: Its specificity is unknown.

Study results and limitations: At 0.1 to 3.0 mg/kg, CD4+ and CD8+ blood T cells expanded clonally by week 6. Individuals who were partial responders at 0.1-3.0 mg/kg had clonal expansion that ranked among the lowest.

The CDR3 spans 17 residues. Per the germline V gene, CDR1 is SGDLS and CDR2 is YYNGEE. V was cut by 0 bases and J by 0 bases, with 14 bases left in between. Libraries were prepared by immunoSEQ multiplex PCR; TCRdb keeps only in-frame clonotypes and omits some of them. Of about 28,000 clones detected, over 75% appear once; the ten largest clones hold about 29%. The TCR was taken from an adult with an advanced solid tumor such as melanoma, head and neck, liver or kidney cancer. The source material was CD4+ or CD8+ T cells sorted from blood, sampled in a trial of the OX40 agonist ivuxolimab. The J gene is TRBJ2-3, the V gene TRBV9; perhaps TRBD1 as D (6 bases). The CDR3 region has the DNA TGTGCCAGCAGCGTAGTGGACAGCAGAGCAAGCACAGATACGCAGTATTTT. It yields the protein CASSVVDSRASTDTQYF.